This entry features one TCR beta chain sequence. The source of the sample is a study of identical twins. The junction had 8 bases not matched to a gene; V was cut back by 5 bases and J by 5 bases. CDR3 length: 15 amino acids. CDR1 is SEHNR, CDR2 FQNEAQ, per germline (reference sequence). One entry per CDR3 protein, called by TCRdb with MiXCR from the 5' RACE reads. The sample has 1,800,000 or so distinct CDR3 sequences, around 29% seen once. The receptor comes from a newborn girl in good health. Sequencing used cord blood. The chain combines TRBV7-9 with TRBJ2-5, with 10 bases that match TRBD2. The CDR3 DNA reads TGTGCCAGCAGCGCAGGACTAGCGGTAAACGAGACCCAGTACTTC. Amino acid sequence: CASSAGLAVNETQYF.